This entry concerns a single TCR beta chain. The entry originates in a study of PD-L1 blockade in urothelial cancer. Time point: pretreatment peripheral blood. Generated by immunoSEQ multiplex PCR, the TCRdb table keeps only in-frame clones and is missing some. The sample records about 72,000 clones, 86% being singletons. The CDR3 is 15 residues long. The J segment lost 3 bases and the V segment lost 7 bases, leaving 12 bases of the junction unmatched. The germline V gene encodes CDR1 MNHNS and CDR2 SASEGT. The TCR was taken from a man in his sixties with urothelial cancer. This chain uses TRBV6-1 with TRBJ2-7, with 7 bases matching TRBD1. This sample comprised PBMCs, obtained around atezolizumab (anti-PD-L1) treatment. CDR3: CASKMTGNQNYEQYF. The CDR3 nucleotides read TGTGCCAGCAAAATGACAGGGAATCAAAACTACGAGCAGTACTTC.